This record looks at one TCR beta chain sequence and its context. Its antigen is unknown. Per-base qualities were not stored, and no clone one base away is much larger. The sample belongs to a study of cytotoxic CD8 clonotypes in ibrutinib-treated CLL (dated by TCRdb to about 2021). General notes on the study: In this cohort, 15 or so patients were treatment-naive and approximately 10 were relapsed/refractory, while 17 to 18 had unmutated IGHV. An average of about 250,000 productive templates and some 99,000 productive rearrangements was obtained per sample. Responses were partial in roughly 25 patients and complete in 2; after median around 72 months follow-up, roughly 14 stayed in remission and about 12 progressed. Cryopreserved peripheral blood mononuclear cells were collected before treatment, at response, and at either disease progression or sustained remission. Response samples were obtained after a median of approximately twelve months of treatment, with a range of about 6 to 40 months. Of the approximately 87 participants in the trial, about two dozen had longitudinal samples available.

For TCR beta library preparation, approximately 2.2 micrograms of genomic DNA were isolated from cryopreserved PBMCs. High-throughput TCR beta sequencing was performed on longitudinal blood samples from CLL patients receiving ibrutinib monotherapy. The patients were enrolled in a single-center, open-label phase 2 trial of ibrutinib monotherapy. A MiSeq instrument was used for deep resolution sequencing, which targeted depths ranging from 1 in 1 million up to 1 in 200,000 T cells, with coverage averaging 10x for each clonotype. The immunoSEQ hsTCRB Kit was used to generate the TCR beta libraries. The paper's data handling went like this. Data were analyzed with ImmunoSEQ Data Assistant and ImmunoSEQ Analyzer, with V, D and J genes assigned per IMGT definitions. Clonality, with values ranging from 0 to 1, was calculated as one minus the normalized Shannon entropy of productive rearrangement frequencies. Only overrepresented clonotypes making up at least 0.05% of each patient's repertoire were included in the public clonotype analysis. Some 14 age-matched healthy donor repertoires from immuneACCESS served as clonality controls. Here the immuneACCESS table is served through TCRdb, limited to in-frame sequences with V and J called. Missing clones are a known gap in these copies; in checked studies unresolved V genes cover under half, and the rest lacks a known reason. The V and J calls and the clone size are those of that table, but D and trimming were determined from the DNA. Recorded for this sample are around 15,000 clones; approximately 67% of them occurred a single time. About a sixth of the sample is in the top ten clones.

From V the trimming removes 4 bases and from J it removes 4 bases, while the gene matches leave 10 bases of the junction unaccounted for. The CDR3 runs 16 residues from the cysteine to the phenylalanine. The CDR3 DNA has 48 bases and is translated from base 1. The germline V gene sets CDR1 to SGHTS and CDR2 to YDEGEE. Paper-wide results and their limitations: Public clonotypes were rare and either contracted or stayed stable during treatment, and the rise in clonality at ibrutinib response reflected the expansion of private clonotypes. Sustained-remission and progressing patients did not have matched sampling times, and lymph node repertoires were not examined. At baseline, clonality was higher than in age-matched healthy donors and showed a strong correlation with circulating CD8+ T-cell counts. Clonality increased at ibrutinib response, stayed stable in sustained remission, and fell back toward baseline at progression.

The sequence joins TRBV5-8 to TRBJ1-3, with 8 bases in between that match TRBD1. This receptor was identified in a human donor with chronic lymphocytic leukemia. This specimen was PBMCs, taken before ibrutinib treatment. The DNA is TGTGCCAGCAGCCCCCGGACAGGGCGCCAGGGAAACACCATATATTTT. Its coded protein is CASSPRTGRQGNTIYF.